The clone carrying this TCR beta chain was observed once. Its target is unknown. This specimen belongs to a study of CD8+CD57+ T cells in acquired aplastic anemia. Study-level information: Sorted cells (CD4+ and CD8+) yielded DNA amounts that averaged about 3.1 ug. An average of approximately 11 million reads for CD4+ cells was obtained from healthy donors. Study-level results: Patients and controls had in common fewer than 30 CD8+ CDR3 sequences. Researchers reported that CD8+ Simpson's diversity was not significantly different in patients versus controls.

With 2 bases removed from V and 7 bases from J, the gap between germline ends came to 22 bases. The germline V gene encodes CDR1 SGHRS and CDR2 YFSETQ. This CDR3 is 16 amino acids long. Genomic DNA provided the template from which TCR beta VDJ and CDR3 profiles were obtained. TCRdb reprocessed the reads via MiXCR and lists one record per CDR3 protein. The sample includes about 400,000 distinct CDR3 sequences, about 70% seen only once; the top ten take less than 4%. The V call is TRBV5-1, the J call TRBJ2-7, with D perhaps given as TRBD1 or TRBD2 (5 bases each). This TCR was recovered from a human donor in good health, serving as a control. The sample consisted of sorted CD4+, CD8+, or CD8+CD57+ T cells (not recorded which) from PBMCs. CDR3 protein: CASSLNIGTGLGEQYF. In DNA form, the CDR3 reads TGCGCCAGCAGCTTAAACATTGGGACCGGATTGGGGGAGCAGTACTTC.